What follows describes a single TCR beta chain. This clone showed up just once. Its binding antigen is unknown. Per-base quality was not reported, and no clone a single base away is much larger than it. The data stem from a study of blood T cell repertoires in COVID-19 (dated by TCRdb to about 2020). Background for the entire study: Samples from collaborators originated in the United States, Italy and Spain and spanned both the acute and convalescent phases of COVID-19. The material from the prospective study consisted of cDNA or gDNA derived from T cells, B-cell-depleted T cells, or PBMCs. The samples were drawn from two sources: the first 160 participants of the ongoing ImmuneRACE study, and 1,200 or so subjects contributed by 6 global collaborators. Where HLA class I and class II types were available, the types were taken from metadata supplied by the sample provider, not from assay-based typing. The repertoires were made available in a free public database intended to serve as a resource for research on the immune response to SARS-CoV-2. Subjects who had been exposed to COVID-19, were actively infected with it, or had recovered from it provided the deeply sampled blood TCRbeta repertoires that made up the dataset. Sample metadata almost always included a de-identified subject ID, COVID-19 status, age in years and sex.

TCRbeta CDR3 regions were amplified from genomic DNA by means of the immunoSEQ Assay, a bias-controlled multiplex PCR. Processing in the source paper ran as follows. The number of nucleated cells in each sample was estimated from the amplification of reference gene primers within the assay. To quantify the absolute abundance of each unique TCRbeta CDR3 rearrangement, sequence reads were collapsed and filtered. For each sample, productive Simpson clonality was calculated by taking the square root of Simpson's diversity index across productive rearrangements. Not all clones reach the TCRdb copy of this immuneACCESS table, which keeps in-frame sequences only. Checked studies attribute under half of the gap to unresolved V genes and leave the rest unexplained. That table gives V, J and clone size, and the DNA gave D and trimming. The sample table contains about 220,000 clones; only one count was recorded for about four fifths of them. The top ten clones comprise about 1.3% of the sample.

What the study reported, not specific to this receptor: How much clinical and demographic metadata was included differed by source and by participant, and the metadata was provided uncurated.

Deletion took 7 bases off V and 5 bases off J, with a span of 15 bases between the germline ends. From the cysteine through the phenylalanine, the CDR3 covers 13 amino acids. Only the CDR3 region is kept as DNA, spanning 39 bases read in frame from base 1. CDR1 and CDR2 were assigned from the germline V gene (reference sequence) as GTSNPN and SVGIG. Participants in the prospective study were enrolled through a virtual design, were aged about 18 to 90 years, and lived in some 24 United States geographic areas. In the prospective study, cohorts were assigned on the basis of participant-reported clinical history obtained from a screening survey and a study questionnaire. Each participant in the prospective study had whole blood, serum and a nasopharyngeal or oropharyngeal swab collected by mobile phlebotomists. Prospective study participants could optionally give additional blood draws and questionnaires over a roughly two-month period. Prospective study blood samples were shipped either frozen or at room temperature before DNA extraction.

The sequencing sample was made of PBMCs or T cells enriched from blood (not recorded which). The TCR sequence derives from a woman in her thirties or forties with acute COVID-19. The V and J genes are TRBV30 and TRBJ1-3; the D gene is unclear. Here the CDR3 is given as CALELEFRNTIYF. The DNA sequence is as follows: TGTGCCTTAGAACTGGAGTTCCGAAACACCATATATTTT.